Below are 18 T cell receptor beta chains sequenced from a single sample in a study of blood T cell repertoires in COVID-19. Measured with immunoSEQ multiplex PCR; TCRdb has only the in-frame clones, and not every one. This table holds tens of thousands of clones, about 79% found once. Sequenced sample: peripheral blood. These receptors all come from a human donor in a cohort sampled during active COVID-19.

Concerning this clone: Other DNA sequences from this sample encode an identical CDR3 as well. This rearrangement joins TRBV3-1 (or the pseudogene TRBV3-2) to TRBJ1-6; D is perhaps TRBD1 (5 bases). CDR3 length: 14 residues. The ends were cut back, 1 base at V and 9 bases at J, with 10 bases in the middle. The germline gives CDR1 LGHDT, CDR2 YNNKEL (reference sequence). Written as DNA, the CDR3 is TGTGCCAGCAGCCAAGGGGGAAGGGGTTCACCCCTCCACTTT. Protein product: CASSQGGRGSPLHF.

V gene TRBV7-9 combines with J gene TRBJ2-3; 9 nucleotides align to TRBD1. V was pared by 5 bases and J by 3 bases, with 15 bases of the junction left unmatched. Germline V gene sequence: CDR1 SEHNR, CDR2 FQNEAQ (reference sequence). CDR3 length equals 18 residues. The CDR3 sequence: CASSRDYSGTGSTDTQYF. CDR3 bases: TGTGCCAGCAGCCGCGACTATTCCGGGACAGGGAGTACAGATACGCAGTATTTT.

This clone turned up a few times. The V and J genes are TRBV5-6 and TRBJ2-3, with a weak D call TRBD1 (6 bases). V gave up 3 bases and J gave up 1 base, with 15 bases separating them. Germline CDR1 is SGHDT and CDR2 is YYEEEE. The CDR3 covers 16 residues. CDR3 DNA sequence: TGTGCCAGCAGCTGGGAAGTATCAGGGGGCACAGATACGCAGTATTTT. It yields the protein CASSWEVSGGTDTQYF.

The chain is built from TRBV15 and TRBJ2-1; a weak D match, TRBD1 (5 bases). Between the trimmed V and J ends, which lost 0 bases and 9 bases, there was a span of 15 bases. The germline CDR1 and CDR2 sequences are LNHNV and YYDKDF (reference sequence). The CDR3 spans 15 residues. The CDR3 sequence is CATSREPTVVGEQFF. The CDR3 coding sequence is TGTGCCACCAGCAGAGAGCCGACAGTTGTGGGTGAGCAGTTCTTC.

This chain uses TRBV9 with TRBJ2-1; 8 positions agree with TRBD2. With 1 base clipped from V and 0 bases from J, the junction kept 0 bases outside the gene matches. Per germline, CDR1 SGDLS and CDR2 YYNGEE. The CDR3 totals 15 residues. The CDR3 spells CASSVSGSSYNEQFF. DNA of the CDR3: TGTGCCAGCAGCGTAAGCGGGAGCTCCTACAATGAGCAGTTCTTC.

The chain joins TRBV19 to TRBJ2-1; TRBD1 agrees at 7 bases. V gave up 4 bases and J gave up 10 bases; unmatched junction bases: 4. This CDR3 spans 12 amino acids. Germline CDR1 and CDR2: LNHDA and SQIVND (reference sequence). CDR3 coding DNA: TGTGCCAGTAGTAAACAGGGGATGGAGCAGTTCTTC. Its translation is CASSKQGMEQFF. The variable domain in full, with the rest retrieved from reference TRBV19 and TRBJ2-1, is DGGITQSPKYLFRKEGQNVTLSCEQNLNHDAMYWYRQDPGQGLRLIYYSQIVNDFQKGDIAEGYSVSREKKESFPLTVTSAQKNPTAFYLCASSKQGMEQFFGPGTRLTVL.

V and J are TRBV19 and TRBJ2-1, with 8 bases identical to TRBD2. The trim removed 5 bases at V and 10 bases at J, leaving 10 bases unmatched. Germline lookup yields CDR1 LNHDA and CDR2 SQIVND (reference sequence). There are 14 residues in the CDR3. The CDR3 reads CASSLQRTSPEQFF. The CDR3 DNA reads TGTGCCAGTAGTCTCCAGAGGACTAGCCCCGAGCAGTTCTTC.

CDR3 amino acids: CASSQTSRATYEQYV. The DNA for the CDR3 is TGCGCCAGCAGCCAAACCTCCAGGGCAACCTACGAGCAGTACGTC. V and J are TRBV4-1 and TRBJ2-7, with D perhaps TRBD1 (5 bases). Germline CDR1 MGHRA, CDR2 YSYEKL. V lost 2 bases, J lost 2 bases, and 13 bases lay in between. CDR3 length: 15 residues.

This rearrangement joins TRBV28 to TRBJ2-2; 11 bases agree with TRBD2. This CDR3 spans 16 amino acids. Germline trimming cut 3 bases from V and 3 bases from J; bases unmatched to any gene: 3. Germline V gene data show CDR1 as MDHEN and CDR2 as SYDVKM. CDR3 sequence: CASSFLAGGHTGELFF. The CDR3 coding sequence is TGTGCCAGCAGTTTTCTAGCGGGGGGCCACACCGGGGAGCTGTTTTTT.

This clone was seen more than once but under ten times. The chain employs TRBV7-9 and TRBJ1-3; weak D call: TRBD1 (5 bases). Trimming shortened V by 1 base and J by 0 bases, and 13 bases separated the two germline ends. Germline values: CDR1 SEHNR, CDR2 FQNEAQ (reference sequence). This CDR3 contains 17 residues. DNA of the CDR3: TGTGCCAGCAGCTTAGGGGGCGGTCCCAGCTCTGGAAACACCATATATTTT. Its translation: CASSLGGGPSSGNTIYF.

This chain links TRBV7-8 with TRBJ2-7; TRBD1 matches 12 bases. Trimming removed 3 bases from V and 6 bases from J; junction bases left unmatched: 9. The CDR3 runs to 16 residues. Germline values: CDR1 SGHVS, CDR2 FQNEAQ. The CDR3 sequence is CASSFTGTGGLGEQYF. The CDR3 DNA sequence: TGTGCCAGCAGCTTCACCGGGACAGGGGGCTTGGGCGAGCAGTACTTC.

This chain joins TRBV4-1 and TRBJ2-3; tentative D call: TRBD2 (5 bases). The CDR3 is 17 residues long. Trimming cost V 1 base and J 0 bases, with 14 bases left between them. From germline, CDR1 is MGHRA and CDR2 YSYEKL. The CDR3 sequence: CASSQGPAGSSTDTQYF. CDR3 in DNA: TGCGCCAGCAGCCAAGGGCCGGCGGGCAGTAGCACAGATACGCAGTATTTT.

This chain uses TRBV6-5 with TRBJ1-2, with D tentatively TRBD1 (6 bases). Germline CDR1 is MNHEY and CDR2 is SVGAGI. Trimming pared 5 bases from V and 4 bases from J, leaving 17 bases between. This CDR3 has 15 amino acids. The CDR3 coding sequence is TGTGCCAGCAGTCCATCGGGGACAACTGGCTATGGCTACACCTTC. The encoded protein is CASSPSGTTGYGYTF.

For the CDR3, the DNA is TGTGCCAGCAGCCCGCGGGGGCAAGGGGGTCAGCCCCAGCATTTT. Translation: CASSPRGQGGQPQHF. The rearrangement joins TRBV6-5 to TRBJ1-5; a weak D match, TRBD1 (6 bases). The CDR3 covers 15 residues. V lost 6 bases and J 6 bases, leaving 18 bases between the germline ends. Germline V CDR1 and CDR2: MNHEY, SVGAGI.

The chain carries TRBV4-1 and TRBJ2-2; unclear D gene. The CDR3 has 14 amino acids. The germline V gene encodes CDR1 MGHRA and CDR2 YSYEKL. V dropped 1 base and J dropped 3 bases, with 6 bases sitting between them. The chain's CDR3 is CASSQGSYTGELFF. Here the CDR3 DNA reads TGCGCCAGCAGCCAAGGTTCCTACACCGGGGAGCTGTTTTTT.

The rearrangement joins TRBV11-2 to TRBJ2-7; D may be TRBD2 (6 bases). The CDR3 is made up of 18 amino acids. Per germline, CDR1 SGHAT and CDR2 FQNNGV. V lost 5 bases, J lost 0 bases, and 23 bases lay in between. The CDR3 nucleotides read TGTGCCAGCAGCCTAGGGTGGACTATTCGGGGAAGCTCCTACGAGCAGTACGTC. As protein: CASSLGWTIRGSSYEQYV.

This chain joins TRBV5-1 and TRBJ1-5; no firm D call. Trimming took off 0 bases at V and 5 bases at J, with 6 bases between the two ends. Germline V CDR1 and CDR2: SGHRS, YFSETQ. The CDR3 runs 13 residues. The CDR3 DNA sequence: TGCGCCAGCAGCTTGGCCGGGGATCAGCCCCAGCATTTT. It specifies CASSLAGDQPQHF.

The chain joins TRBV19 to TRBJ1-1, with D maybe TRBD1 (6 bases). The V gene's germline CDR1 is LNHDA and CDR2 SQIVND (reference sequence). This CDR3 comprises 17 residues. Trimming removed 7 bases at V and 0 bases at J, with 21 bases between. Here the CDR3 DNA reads TGTGCCAGTATAAGGTCCCTTGCTACAGGGTTGAACACTGAAGCTTTCTTT. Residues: CASIRSLATGLNTEAFF.